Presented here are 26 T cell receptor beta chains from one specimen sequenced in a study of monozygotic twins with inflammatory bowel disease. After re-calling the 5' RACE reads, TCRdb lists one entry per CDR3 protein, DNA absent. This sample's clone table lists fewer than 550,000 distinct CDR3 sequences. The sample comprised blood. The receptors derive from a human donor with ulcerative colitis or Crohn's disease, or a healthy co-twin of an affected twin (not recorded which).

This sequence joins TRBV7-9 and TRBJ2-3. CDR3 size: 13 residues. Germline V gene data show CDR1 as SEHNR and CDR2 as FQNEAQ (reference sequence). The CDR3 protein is CASSLQSTDTQYF.

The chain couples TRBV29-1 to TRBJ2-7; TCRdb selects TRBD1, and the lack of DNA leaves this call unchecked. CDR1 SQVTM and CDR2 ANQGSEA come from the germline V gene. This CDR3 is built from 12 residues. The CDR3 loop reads CSVSTGTYEQYF.

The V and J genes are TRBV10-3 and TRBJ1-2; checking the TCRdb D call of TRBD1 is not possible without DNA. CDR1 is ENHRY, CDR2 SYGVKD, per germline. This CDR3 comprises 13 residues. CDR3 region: CAIPEGQGTGYTF.

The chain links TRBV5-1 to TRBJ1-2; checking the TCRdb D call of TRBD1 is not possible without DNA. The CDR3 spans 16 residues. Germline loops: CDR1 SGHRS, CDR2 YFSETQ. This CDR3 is CASSPVGGRTLGGYTF.

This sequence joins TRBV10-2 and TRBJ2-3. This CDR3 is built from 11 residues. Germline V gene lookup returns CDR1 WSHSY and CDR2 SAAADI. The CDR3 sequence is CASGGTDTQYF.

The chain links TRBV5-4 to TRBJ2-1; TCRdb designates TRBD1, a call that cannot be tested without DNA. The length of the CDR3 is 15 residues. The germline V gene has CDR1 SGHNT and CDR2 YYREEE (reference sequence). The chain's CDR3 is CASSLGTGVPNPEFF.

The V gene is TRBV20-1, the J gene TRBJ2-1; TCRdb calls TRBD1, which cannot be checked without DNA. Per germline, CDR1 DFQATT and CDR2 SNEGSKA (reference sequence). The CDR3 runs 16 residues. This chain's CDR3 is CSARDQTGNPYNEQFF.

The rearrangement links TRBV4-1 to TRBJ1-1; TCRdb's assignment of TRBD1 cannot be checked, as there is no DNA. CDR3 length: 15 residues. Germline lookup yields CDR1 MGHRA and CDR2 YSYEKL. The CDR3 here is CASSQGMGVDTEAFF.

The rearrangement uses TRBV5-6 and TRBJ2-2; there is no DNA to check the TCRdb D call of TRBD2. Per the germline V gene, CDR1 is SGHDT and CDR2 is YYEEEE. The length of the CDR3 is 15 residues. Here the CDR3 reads CASSPTSENTGELFF.

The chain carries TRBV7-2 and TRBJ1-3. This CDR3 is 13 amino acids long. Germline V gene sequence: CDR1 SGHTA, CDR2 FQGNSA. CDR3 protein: CASRLASGNTIYF.

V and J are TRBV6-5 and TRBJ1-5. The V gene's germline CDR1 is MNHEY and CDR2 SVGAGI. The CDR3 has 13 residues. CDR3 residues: CATNPTPNQPQHF.

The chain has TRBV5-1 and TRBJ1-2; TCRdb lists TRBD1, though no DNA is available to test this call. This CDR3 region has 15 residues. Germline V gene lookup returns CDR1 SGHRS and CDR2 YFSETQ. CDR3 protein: CASSLGTGLGYGYTF.

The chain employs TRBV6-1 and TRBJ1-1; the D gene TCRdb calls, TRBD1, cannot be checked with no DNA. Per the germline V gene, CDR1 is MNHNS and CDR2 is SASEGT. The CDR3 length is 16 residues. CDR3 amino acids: CASTPGKGTGDTEAFF.

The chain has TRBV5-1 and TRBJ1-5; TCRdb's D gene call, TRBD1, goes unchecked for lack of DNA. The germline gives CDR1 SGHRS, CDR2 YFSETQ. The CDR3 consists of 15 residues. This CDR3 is CASRENTGPNQPQHF.

The CDR3 reads CASSQGWHSPLHF. The rearrangement uses TRBV3-1 and TRBJ1-6. The CDR3 has 13 amino acids. Germline CDR1 LGHDT, CDR2 YNNKEL (reference sequence).

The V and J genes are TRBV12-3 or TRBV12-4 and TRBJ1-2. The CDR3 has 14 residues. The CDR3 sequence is CASSLKVSFYGYTF.

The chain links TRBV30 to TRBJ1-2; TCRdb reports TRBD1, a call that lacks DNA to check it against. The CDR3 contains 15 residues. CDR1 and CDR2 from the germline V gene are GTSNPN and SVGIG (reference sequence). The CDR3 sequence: CAWSTGQLTNYGYTF.

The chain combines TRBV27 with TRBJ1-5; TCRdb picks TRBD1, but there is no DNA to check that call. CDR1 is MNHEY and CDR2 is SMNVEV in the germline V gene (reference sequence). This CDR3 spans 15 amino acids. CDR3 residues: CASSEGSGPRQPQHF.

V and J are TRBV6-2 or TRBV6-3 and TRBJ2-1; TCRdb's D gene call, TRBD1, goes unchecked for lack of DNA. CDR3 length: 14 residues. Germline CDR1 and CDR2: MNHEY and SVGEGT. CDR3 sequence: CASSKQGANYEQFF.

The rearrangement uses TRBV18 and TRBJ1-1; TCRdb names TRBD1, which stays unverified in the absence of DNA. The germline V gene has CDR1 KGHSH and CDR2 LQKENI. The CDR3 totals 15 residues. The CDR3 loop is CASSPTGGKRTEAFF.

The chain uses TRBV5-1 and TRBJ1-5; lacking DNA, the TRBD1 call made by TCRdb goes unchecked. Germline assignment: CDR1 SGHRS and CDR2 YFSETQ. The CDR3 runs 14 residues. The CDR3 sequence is CASSPGGANQPQHF.

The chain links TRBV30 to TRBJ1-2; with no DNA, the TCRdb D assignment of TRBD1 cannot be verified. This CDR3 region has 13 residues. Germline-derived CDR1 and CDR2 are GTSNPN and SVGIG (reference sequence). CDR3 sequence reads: CAWTPTGGHGYTF.

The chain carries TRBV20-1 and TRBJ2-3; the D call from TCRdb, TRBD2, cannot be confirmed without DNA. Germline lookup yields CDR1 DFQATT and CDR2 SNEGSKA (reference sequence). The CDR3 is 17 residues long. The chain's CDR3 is CSATPGSGGLSTDTQYF.

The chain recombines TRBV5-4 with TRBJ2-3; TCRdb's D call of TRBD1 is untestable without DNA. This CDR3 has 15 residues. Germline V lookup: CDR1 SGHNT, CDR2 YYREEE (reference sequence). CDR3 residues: CASSLGGQNTDTQYF.

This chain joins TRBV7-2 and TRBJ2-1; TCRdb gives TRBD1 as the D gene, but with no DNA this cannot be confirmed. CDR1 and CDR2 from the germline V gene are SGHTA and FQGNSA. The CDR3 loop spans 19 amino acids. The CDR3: CASSFPDGGPLTINNEQFF.

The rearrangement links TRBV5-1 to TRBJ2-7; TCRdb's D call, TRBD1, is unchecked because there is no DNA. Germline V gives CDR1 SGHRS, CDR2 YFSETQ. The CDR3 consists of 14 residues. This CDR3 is CASSLGDRVSEQYF. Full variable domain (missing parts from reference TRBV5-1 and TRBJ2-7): KAGVTQTPRYLIKTRGQQVTLSCSPISGHRSVSWYQQTPGQGLQFLFEYFSETQRNKGNFPGRFSGRQFSNSRSEMNVSTLELGDSALYLCASSLGDRVSEQYFGPGTRLTVT.